The clone carrying this T cell receptor (beta chain) was counted many times. Its matching antigen is unknown. One entry per CDR3 protein, called by TCRdb with MiXCR from the 5' RACE reads. The data contain about 74,000 distinct CDR3 sequences, roughly 6.9% of them singletons. These data come from a study of T cells after yellow fever vaccination. The study's findings and limits: Though it reached lower strength, the secondary response hit its peak faster, day 5 versus 15.

Sequences were derived from CD8+ T cells sorted from PBMCs, sampled 5 to 6 days after the first yellow fever vaccination. The sequence derives from a young man who received the YFV17D yellow fever vaccine.

As DNA, the CDR3 is TGTGCCAGCACTCGGGACACCCTCGAGCAGTACTTC. Protein sequence: CASTRDTLEQYF. This chain joins TRBV12-3 or TRBV12-4 and TRBJ2-7; perhaps TRBD1 as D (6 bases). The CDR3 contains 12 residues. V lost 7 bases to trimming and J lost 6 bases, with 13 bases between them.